Listed here are 17 T cell receptor beta chains from one sample, sequenced in a study of blood T cell repertoires in COVID-19. Only in-frame clones appear in the TCRdb table, and some are missing; sequencing was by immunoSEQ multiplex PCR. The data contain a few hundred thousand clones, approximately 89% of them seen just once; the ten biggest clones take up 3% to 4%. The sequenced sample was peripheral blood. The receptors were sampled from a woman aged 60 to 75 with COVID-19, enrolled during active disease.

Details on this clone: Other DNA sequences from this sample encode an identical CDR3 as well. The chain combines TRBV11-2 with TRBJ1-1; D ambiguous. Trimming cost V 1 base and J 1 base, with 4 bases left between them. The germline gives CDR1 SGHAT, CDR2 FQNNGV. The CDR3 has 13 residues. The CDR3: CASSLVRNTEAFF. CDR3 coding DNA: TGTGCCAGCAGCTTAGTCAGGAACACTGAAGCTTTCTTT.

This clone has a single count. The chain links TRBV4-1 to TRBJ2-1, with D perhaps TRBD2 (5 bases). Germline values: CDR1 MGHRA, CDR2 YSYEKL. This CDR3 comprises 12 residues. With 5 bases removed from V and 7 bases from J, the gap between germline ends came to 9 bases. As DNA, the CDR3 is TGCGCCAGCAGCGGACTCCTAAATGAGCAGTTCTTC. It specifies CASSGLLNEQFF.

This rearrangement joins TRBV11-2 to TRBJ2-2; no clear D. With 5 bases removed from V and 4 bases from J, the gap between germline ends came to 11 bases. CDR3 length equals 14 residues. Looked up from germline, CDR1 is SGHAT and CDR2 is FQNNGV. CDR3 nucleotide sequence: TGTGCCAGCAGCCGCCACGGGTTCACCGGGGAGCTGTTTTTT. This codes for CASSRHGFTGELFF.

Here the CDR3 reads CASSPSRGGSYEQYF. For the CDR3, the DNA is TGCGCCAGCAGTCCCTCAAGGGGGGGCTCCTACGAGCAGTACTTC. The chain recombines TRBV4-1 with TRBJ2-7; D is possibly TRBD2 (7 bases). V dropped 6 bases and J dropped 0 bases, with 15 bases sitting between them. The length of the CDR3 is 15 residues. Germline assignment: CDR1 MGHRA and CDR2 YSYEKL.

The chain joins TRBV3-1 (or the pseudogene TRBV3-2) to TRBJ1-1, with D tentatively TRBD1 (5 bases). CDR1 is LGHDT, CDR2 YNNKEL, per germline (reference sequence). V was cut by 3 bases and J by 2 bases, with 13 bases left in between. The length of the CDR3 is 15 residues. CDR3 protein: CASSQGSGVNTEAFF. Written as DNA, the CDR3 is TGTGCCAGCAGCCAGGGATCGGGGGTAAACACTGAAGCTTTCTTT.

The table lists this clone with a few counts. The V gene is TRBV28, the J gene TRBJ2-1; possible D gene TRBD1, 5 bases. The CDR3 length is 16 residues. V shed 3 bases and J shed 8 bases, with 20 bases lying between them. From germline, CDR1 is MDHEN and CDR2 SYDVKM. The chain's CDR3 is CASSLGMAGPIDEQFF. The CDR3 nucleotides read TGTGCCAGCAGTTTGGGGATGGCAGGGCCAATCGATGAGCAGTTCTTC.

The chain has TRBV23-1 and TRBJ1-5; weak D call: TRBD1 (6 bases). TRBV23-1 is identified as an open reading frame with a role that is uncertain. The length of the CDR3 is 14 residues. Trimming cost V 6 bases and J 5 bases, with 14 bases left between them. The CDR3 sequence is CASRPPRTDQPQHF. CDR3 DNA sequence: TGCGCCAGCAGACCTCCCCGGACAGATCAGCCCCAGCATTTT.

This clone was picked up a small number of times. The V call is TRBV29-1, the J call TRBJ1-2; D is uncertain. CDR1 is SQVTM, CDR2 ANQGSEA, per germline. CDR3 length equals 10 residues. V was shortened by 6 bases and J by 4 bases, with 6 bases between the two germline ends. CDR3 region: CSVPGYGYTF. The CDR3, as DNA: TGCAGCGTCCCAGGCTATGGCTACACCTTC.

V usage is TRBV6-4 and J usage is TRBJ2-2; maybe TRBD1 (5 bases). Germline CDR1 and CDR2: MRHNA and SNTAGT. V lost 7 bases to trimming and J lost 4 bases, with 13 bases between them. The CDR3 sequence is 14 residues long. CDR3 sequence: CASTLQVSTGELFF. For the CDR3, the DNA is TGTGCCAGCACATTACAGGTAAGCACCGGGGAGCTGTTTTTT.

A few counts support this clone. The chain joins TRBV5-1 to TRBJ1-2, with D hard to call. CDR3 length: 15 amino acids. Germline V gives CDR1 SGHRS, CDR2 YFSETQ. The V gene lost 4 bases and the J gene lost 2 bases, with 15 bases spanning the gap. CDR3 in DNA: TGCGCCAGCAGCATCCGGACTGGTGAAAACTATGGCTACACCTTC. This encodes CASSIRTGENYGYTF.

This clone has a handful of counts. The V call is TRBV10-1, the J call TRBJ2-7; 10 nucleotides agree with TRBD2. The germline gives CDR1 WNHNN, CDR2 SYGVQD (reference sequence). Germline trimming cut 4 bases from V and 0 bases from J; bases unmatched to any gene: 3. This CDR3 comprises 15 residues. The CDR3 loop reads CASSGTSGSSYEQYF. The DNA of the CDR3 is TGCGCCAGCAGTGGGACTAGCGGAAGCTCCTACGAGCAGTACTTC.

V is TRBV7-3 and J is TRBJ1-1; no firm D call. This CDR3 region has 17 residues. Trimming removed 2 bases from V and 0 bases from J, with 16 bases in between. Germline CDR1 reads SGHTA; CDR2 reads FQGTGA. CDR3 amino acids: CASSLRPPGFMNTEAFF. CDR3 in DNA: TGTGCCAGCAGCTTACGGCCTCCGGGGTTTATGAACACTGAAGCTTTCTTT.

This clone was detected once. The rearrangement uses TRBV7-2 and TRBJ1-2; D perhaps matches TRBD1 (5 bases). V lost 1 base, J lost 7 bases, and 13 bases lay in between. Germline values: CDR1 SGHTA, CDR2 FQGNSA. This CDR3 region has 14 residues. In DNA form, the CDR3 reads TGTGCCAGCAGCTTAGGCAAGGGGATGGGTGGCTACACCTTC. This codes for CASSLGKGMGGYTF.

This chain joins TRBV19 and TRBJ2-7; 11 nucleotides line up with TRBD2. Per the germline V gene, CDR1 is LNHDA and CDR2 is SQIVND (reference sequence). The CDR3 consists of 14 residues. The junction had 7 bases not matched to a gene; V was cut back by 8 bases and J by 4 bases. CDR3 nucleotides: TGTGCCAGTCGCGCTAGCGGGGGGACTTACGAGCAGTACTTC. It yields the protein CASRASGGTYEQYF.

This clone has only one observation. This chain links TRBV5-1 with TRBJ2-7; 9 bases fit TRBD1. In germline, CDR1 is SGHRS, CDR2 YFSETQ. The V and J ends lost 0 bases and 4 bases, in that order; junction bases with no gene match: 5. The CDR3 loop spans 15 amino acids. The CDR3 nucleotides are TGCGCCAGCAGCTTGGGTGGACAGGGGATATACGAGCAGTACTTC. Its translation is CASSLGGQGIYEQYF.

The J gene is TRBJ1-5, the V gene TRBV27; TRBD1 agrees at 7 bases. The junction had 4 bases not matched to a gene; V was cut back by 5 bases and J by 6 bases. This CDR3 spans 13 amino acids. CDR1 MNHEY and CDR2 SMNVEV come from the germline V gene (reference sequence). The CDR3 nucleotides are TGTGCCAGCAGTATACGACAGGGTCAGCCCCAGCATTTT. As protein: CASSIRQGQPQHF.

V and J are TRBV6-5 and TRBJ1-1, with TRBD1 identical over 9 bases. The CDR3 spans 14 residues. J was trimmed by 5 bases and V by 6 bases; bases with no gene match: 7. Germline lookup yields CDR1 MNHEY and CDR2 SVGAGI. In DNA form, the CDR3 reads TGTGCCAGCAGAGTACAGGGGGCGTCGACTGAAGCTTTCTTT. It specifies CASRVQGASTEAFF.